These 9 T cell receptor beta chains were all obtained from the same sample, sequenced in a study of blood T cells in healthy people across ages. With a J-beta primer mix and a sample-barcoded 5' primer, a second PCR ran roughly 6 to 11 cycles. Via MiXCR, TCRdb re-called the 5' RACE reads, giving one row per CDR3 protein. The repertoire consists of fewer than 800,000 distinct CDR3 sequences, with around 45% occurring once and the leading ten covering roughly 31%. Material: blood. These receptors all come from a woman aged 60-75 years in good health.

The chain employs TRBV5-1 and TRBJ2-5; 9 positions match TRBD1. The germline CDR1 and CDR2 sequences are SGHRS and YFSETQ. This CDR3 contains 16 residues. Germline trimming cut 0 bases from V and 2 bases from J; bases unmatched to any gene: 5. The CDR3, as DNA: TGCGCCAGCAGCTTGGGGGCACAGGGGGCACAAGAGACCCAGTACTTC. The encoded protein is CASSLGAQGAQETQYF.

At least ten counts were recorded for this clonotype. One end of the junction does not line up with germline, which may come from a read error. V is TRBV7-2 and J is TRBJ2-7; TRBD2 matches at 9 bases. This CDR3 has 14 residues. Germline-derived CDR1 and CDR2 are SGHTA and FQGNSA. CDR3 protein: CASSLGGRAYEQYF. CDR3 bases: TGTGCCAGCAGTTTAGGCGGGAGGGCCTACGAGCAGTACTTC. The full variable domain, its missing parts supplied by reference TRBV7-2 and TRBJ2-7, is GAGVSQSPSNKVTEKGKDVELRCDPISGHTALYWYRQSLGQGLEFLIYFQGNSAPDKSGLPSDRFSAERTGGSVSTLTIQRTQQEDSAVYLCASSLGGRAYEQYFGPGTRLTVT.

This clonotype was recorded once. The V call is TRBV24-1, the J call TRBJ2-5, with a possible D match to TRBD1 (6 bases). The length of the CDR3 is 11 residues. Germline CDR1 reads KGHDR; CDR2 reads SFDVKD. The V end lost 9 bases, the J end lost 11 bases, and 15 bases lay between the germline ends. DNA for the CDR3: TGTGCCACCGGACAGCTTAATGAGCAGTACTTC. It encodes CATGQLNEQYF.

This clonotype has more than one count but fewer than ten. This rearrangement joins TRBV7-2 to TRBJ2-5, with TRBD2 as a possible D gene (5 bases). The CDR3 sequence is 13 residues long. V lost 6 bases and J 4 bases, leaving 12 bases between the germline ends. CDR1 and CDR2 (germline): SGHTA, FQGNSA. The CDR3 sequence is CASRRTLAETQYF. CDR3 in DNA: TGTGCCAGCAGAAGGACTTTGGCAGAGACCCAGTACTTC.

The chain is built from TRBV6-4 and TRBJ2-6; perhaps TRBD1 as D (7 bases). Between the trimmed V and J ends, which lost 6 bases and 0 bases, there was a span of 9 bases. This CDR3 is built from 15 residues. CDR1 and CDR2 (germline): MRHNA, SNTAGT. CDR3 in amino acids: CASREGASGANVLTF. The CDR3 nucleotides read TGTGCCAGCAGGGAGGGGGCCTCTGGGGCCAACGTCCTGACTTTC.

The chain recombines TRBV30 with TRBJ1-1; no clear D gene. V shed 3 bases and J shed 3 bases, with 8 bases lying between them. This CDR3 has 12 amino acids. The germline V gene has CDR1 GTSNPN and CDR2 SVGIG (reference sequence). CDR3 in DNA: TGTGCCTGGAGAGAGGAGTACACTGAAGCTTTCTTT. Encoded protein: CAWREEYTEAFF.

The chain joins TRBV15 to TRBJ2-7, with D uncertain. Per the germline V gene, CDR1 is LNHNV and CDR2 is YYDKDF (reference sequence). The CDR3 is made up of 12 amino acids. V was clipped by 0 bases and J by 5 bases, with 5 bases between them. The CDR3: CATSRDTNEQYF. CDR3 bases: TGTGCCACCAGCAGAGATACCAACGAGCAGTACTTC.

The rearrangement links TRBV7-9 to TRBJ2-2; no clear D gene. Looked up from germline, CDR1 is SEHNR and CDR2 is FQNEAQ (reference sequence). The CDR3 extends over 16 amino acids. Trimming shortened V by 1 base and J by 0 bases, and 9 bases separated the two germline ends. The CDR3: CASSLEAVTNTGELFF. The CDR3 nucleotides are TGTGCCAGCAGCTTAGAGGCCGTAACGAACACCGGGGAGCTGTTTTTT.

This clonotype occurred a few times. The genes are TRBV11-2 and TRBJ2-7; either TRBD1 or TRBD2 may supply D (5 bases each). CDR1 is SGHAT, CDR2 FQNNGV, per germline. CDR3 length: 15 residues. Trimming took off 6 bases at V and 1 base at J, with 16 bases between the two ends. CDR3 amino acids: CASSLSGTVSYEQYF. In DNA form, the CDR3 reads TGTGCCAGCAGTTTATCCGGGACGGTGTCCTACGAGCAGTACTTC.